Listed below are T cell receptor beta chains from one sample, sequenced in a study of shared T cell receptors in the human thymus. Method: immunoSEQ multiplex PCR; TCRdb's copy keeps in-frame clones and lacks some. Of 500,000 to 550,000 clones in the sample, about 84% were seen once. These data were also reused for a study on human thymus T cells.

Sequenced material: thymocytes. These receptor sequences come from a boy younger than two with a congenital heart defect. Each CDR3 is given with its conserved first and last residue. The order of the fields is J gene, CDR3 length, clone size, V gene, D gene, CDR3 DNA, CDR3 protein. The D gene is left open where the match is weak. Size is stated for part of the rows, as once, few or many counts, or as a class when the clone is expanded.

TRBJ2-2 | 15 | once | TRBV10-3 | TRBD1 | TGTGCCATCAGTGAAAGACAGGGGAGGACCGGGGAGCTGTTTTTT | CAISERQGRTGELFF
TRBJ2-3 | 14 | NA | TRBV5-4 | NA | TGTGCCAGCAGCTTGGATGCACTCACAGATACGCAGTATTTT | CASSLDALTDTQYF
TRBJ1-1 | 12 | NA | TRBV25-1 | TRBD1 | TGTGCCAGCAGTGAACGGACAGGGGGAGCTTTCTTT | CASSERTGGAFF
TRBJ2-2 | 14 | NA | TRBV18 | NA | TGTGCCAGCTCACCACCGGCAGACACCGGGGAGCTGTTTTTT | CASSPPADTGELFF
TRBJ2-7 | 14 | NA | TRBV5-1 | NA | TGCGCCAGCAGCCCTGGCGTGTTAGCGTACGAGCAGTACTTC | CASSPGVLAYEQYF
TRBJ2-7 | 15 | NA | TRBV10-3 | TRBD2 | TGTGCCATCAGTGAGCGACTAGCGGGAGTCCACGAGCAGTACTTC | CAISERLAGVHEQYF
TRBJ1-1 | 12 | NA | TRBV7-9 | NA | TGTGCCAGCAGCCAGGCAGACACTGAAGCTTTCTTT | CASSQADTEAFF
TRBJ2-1 | 19 | NA | TRBV4-1 | TRBD2 | TGCGCCAGCAGCCGGCGGAAGGGAGTAGCGGGAGCAGTGTCGAATGAGCAGTTCTTC | CASSRRKGVAGAVSNEQFF
TRBJ2-1 | 15 | NA | TRBV27 | TRBD2 | TGTGCCAGCAGTGCCCGAGCGGGGGCCTACAATGAGCAGTTCTTC | CASSARAGAYNEQFF
TRBJ2-2 | 17 | NA | TRBV5-1 | NA | TGCGCCAGCAGCATCGCGCCCCAACCCGAGAACACCGGGGAGCTGTTTTTT | CASSIAPQPENTGELFF
TRBJ2-2 | 16 | NA | TRBV5-1 | NA | TGCGCCAGCAGCTTGGCCCCTCAACCTAAAACCGGGGAGCTGTTTTTT | CASSLAPQPKTGELFF
TRBJ2-2 | 17 | NA | TRBV21-1 | NA | TGTGCCAGCAGCATTGATACTAGCGGGAGAAAGGTCGGGGAGCTGTTTTTT | CASSIDTSGRKVGELFF
TRBJ1-2 | 15 | few | TRBV5-1 | NA | TGCGCCAGCAGAGGGACGGCGGGACCTATCTCTGGCTACACCTTC | CASRGTAGPISGYTF
TRBJ2-1 | 15 | NA | TRBV6-5 | TRBD2 | TGTGCCAGCAGGATGAGCGGGGCGCCGGACAATGAGCAGTTCTTC | CASRMSGAPDNEQFF
TRBJ2-7 | 16 | NA | TRBV4-2 | TRBD2 | TGTGCCAGCAGCCAAGGTACTAGCGGGTCATACTACGAGCAGTACTTC | CASSQGTSGSYYEQYF
TRBJ1-5 | 17 | NA | TRBV27 | TRBD1 | TGTGCCAGCAGTTTCAAACCGGGACAGGGACGCAATCAGCCCCAGCATTTT | CASSFKPGQGRNQPQHF
TRBJ2-2 | 15 | once | TRBV7-7 | NA | TGTGCTAGCAGCCGCAGGCCCGGGAGTACCGGGGAGCTGTTTTTT | CASSRRPGSTGELFF
TRBJ2-7 | 15 | NA | TRBV27 | TRBD1 | TGTGCCAGCAGTTCTCCGGGACAGGGTTCCTACGAGCAGTACTTC | CASSSPGQGSYEQYF
TRBJ2-1 | 13 | NA | TRBV27 | TRBD2 | TGTGCCAGCAATAGCGGGACCACCAATGAGCAGTTCTTC | CASNSGTTNEQFF
TRBJ2-2 | 17 | NA | TRBV14 | TRBD1 | TGTGCCAGCAGCCGTAAACCGGGACAGTCGAACACCGGGGAGCTGTTTTTT | CASSRKPGQSNTGELFF
TRBJ2-7 | 15 | NA | TRBV27 | TRBD2 | TGTGCCAGCAGTCCCCCTCCCCAAGCGGGGCGCGAGCAGTACTTC | CASSPPPQAGREQYF
TRBJ2-7 | 13 | NA | TRBV29-1 | NA | TGCAGCGTATACGGGATCCCCCCGGGAGAGCAGTACTTC | CSVYGIPPGEQYF
TRBJ2-7 | 16 | NA | TRBV28 | TRBD1 | TGTGCCAGCAGAACACCCGGGACAGGGGGCGGGTACGAGCAGTACTTC | CASRTPGTGGGYEQYF
TRBJ2-1 | 16 | once | TRBV4-1 | TRBD2 | TGCGCCAGCAGCCAGGGACTAGCGGGAGGGCCGCATGAGCAGTTCTTC | CASSQGLAGGPHEQFF
TRBJ2-5 | 15 | NA | TRBV27 | NA | TGTGCCAGCAGTTTAGGGGGAGGACACCAAGAGACCCAGTACTTC | CASSLGGGHQETQYF
TRBJ1-1 | 14 | few | TRBV4-1 | TRBD1 | TGCGCCAGCAGCCAAGCCAGGGGGTACACTGAAGCTTTCTTT | CASSQARGYTEAFF
TRBJ2-3 | 14 | NA | TRBV30 | NA | TGTGCCTGGAGTGTGGGGGAGGCAACAGATACGCAGTATTTT | CAWSVGEATDTQYF
TRBJ2-1 | 16 | NA | TRBV11-2 | NA | TGTGCCAGCAGCTCGATATTTCCCAGGTGGGCTCCGGAGCAGTTCTTC | CASSSIFPRWAPEQFF
TRBJ1-5 | 17 | few | TRBV19 | NA | TGTGCCAGTAGTATGCCCCCAGAAGAGGGGAGGGATCAGCCCCAGCATTTT | CASSMPPEEGRDQPQHF
TRBJ1-3 | 14 | NA | TRBV27 | NA | TGTGCCAGCAGGGCCCCGGGAGGAGGAAACACCATATATTTT | CASRAPGGGNTIYF
TRBJ2-1 | 19 | NA | TRBV15 | TRBD2 | TGTGCCACCAGCAGAGTCATTGGCCTAGCGGAAAGCTCCTACAATGAGCAGTTCTTC | CATSRVIGLAESSYNEQFF
TRBJ1-5 | 15 | NA | TRBV29-1 | TRBD1 | TGCAGCGTCGTAGGGGACACAGGGGTAGGTCAGCCCCAGCATTTT | CSVVGDTGVGQPQHF
TRBJ2-1 | 12 | NA | TRBV7-9 | NA | TGTGCCAGTTGGCTGCATAACAATGAGCAGTTCTTC | CASWLHNNEQFF
TRBJ1-2 | 13 | NA | TRBV28 | NA | TGTGCCAGCAGTCCCCGACGGGTCTATGGCTACACCTTC | CASSPRRVYGYTF
TRBJ2-5 | 14 | once | TRBV5-4 | NA | TGTGCCAGCAGCCCCGGGACTTACCAAGAGACCCAGTACTTC | CASSPGTYQETQYF
TRBJ2-5 | 16 | few | TRBV15 | TRBD2 | TGTGCCACCGCGTATAATTATGGCGGGAGGGGAGAGACCCAGTACTTC | CATAYNYGGRGETQYF
TRBJ2-7 | 13 | NA | TRBV6-1 | NA | TGTGCCAGCGGGGGGGCCCCCTCCTACGAGCAGTACTTC | CASGGAPSYEQYF
TRBJ2-7 | 14 | once | TRBV4-3 | NA | TGCGCCAGCTCACCGTCTCCGCAGTACTACGAGCAGTACTTC | CASSPSPQYYEQYF
TRBJ2-1 | 17 | NA | TRBV29-1 | NA | TGCAGCGTTGTGGGGGTTAAGACTAGAGGGAACCACAATGAGCAGTTCTTC | CSVVGVKTRGNHNEQFF
TRBJ1-3 | 15 | NA | TRBV19 | NA | TGTGCCAGTAACCTTGACAGGTCCTCTGGAAACACCATATATTTT | CASNLDRSSGNTIYF
TRBJ2-1 | 16 | NA | TRBV11-2 | TRBD2 | TGTGCCAGCAGCCACACGGGACTAGCGGGAGGCAATGAGCAGTTCTTC | CASSHTGLAGGNEQFF
TRBJ1-5 | 17 | NA | TRBV15 | TRBD1 | TGTGCCACCAGCAGAGTGACAACAGGGGGAAGCAATCAGCCCCAGCATTTT | CATSRVTTGGSNQPQHF
TRBJ2-2 | 20 | NA | TRBV4-3 | NA | TGCGCCAGCAGCCAAGATCAGGGCTGGGCAGGGAATAGGAACACCGGGGAGCTGTTTTTT | CASSQDQGWAGNRNTGELFF
TRBJ1-5 | 16 | NA | TRBV19 | NA | TGTGCCAGTAGTATACCCTCGATTAGCAGCAATCAGCCCCAGCATTTT | CASSIPSISSNQPQHF